The sequence of this T cell receptor beta chain was determined in a study of cytomegalovirus exposure and HLA in healthy donors. In the PCR, 60 Vbeta and 13 Jbeta primers were used. Produced via immunoSEQ multiplex PCR; TCRdb's table is partial and in-frame only. The sample shows 76,000 or so clones, nearly 80% of them seen only once. This clone occurred once. Material: PBMCs. The origin of this receptor is a woman between 35 and 50 years old in good health and CMV-seropositive.

The CDR3 nucleotides read TGTGCCAGTAGTATTGAGGGTAACTATGGCTACACCTTC. It yields the protein CASSIEGNYGYTF. This chain joins TRBV19 and TRBJ1-2; D remains unclear. Trimming cost V 3 bases and J 1 base, with 6 bases left between them. The germline V gene encodes CDR1 LNHDA and CDR2 SQIVND (reference sequence). This CDR3 is built from 13 residues.